This passage covers 30 T cell receptor beta chains from one sample sequenced in a study of shared clonotypes between healthy human individuals. TCRdb's copy holds only in-frame clones and misses some; the assay was immunoSEQ multiplex PCR. Of about 2.1 million clones listed, roughly 93% are singletons. The naive CD8 population came from CD45RO-negative cells selected for CCR7, without terminally differentiated effector memory CD45RA+ cells. Sequencing was done on a sample of naive CD8+ T cells from PBMCs. These receptors all stem from a man younger than 30 in good health. Some clones in this sample may be carry-over from other donors' samples.

Comment on this clone: The same CDR3 can be traced to other DNA sequences in this sample. The chain combines TRBV28 with TRBJ2-7; D might be TRBD2 (5 bases). The CDR3 runs to 14 residues. CDR1 and CDR2 (germline): MDHEN, SYDVKM. V gave up 3 bases and J gave up 3 bases, with 12 bases separating them. The CDR3 loop is CASSLAGLGYEQYF. The CDR3 coding sequence is TGTGCCAGCAGTTTGGCGGGTCTAGGCTACGAGCAGTACTTC.

This sequence joins TRBV28 and TRBJ2-5, with D unresolved. There are 14 residues in the CDR3. Germline V lookup: CDR1 MDHEN, CDR2 SYDVKM. V dropped 5 bases and J dropped 0 bases, with 10 bases sitting between them. This chain's CDR3 is CASSPGSYQETQYF. The CDR3 DNA sequence: TGTGCCAGCAGTCCCGGCAGCTACCAAGAGACCCAGTACTTC.

The chain uses TRBV27 and TRBJ1-2; TRBD1 matches at 8 bases. Looked up from germline, CDR1 is MNHEY and CDR2 is SMNVEV (reference sequence). The CDR3 runs to 15 residues. V dropped 5 bases and J dropped 6; count of bases not matched to a gene: 11. The CDR3 DNA reads as TGTGCCAGCAGTCATCAGGGGGCGCTGGGCCATGGCTACACCTTC. Its translation is CASSHQGALGHGYTF.

A remark on this clone: The sample has other DNA sequences that encode this CDR3 too. The chain combines TRBV29-1 with TRBJ2-7, with 9 bases that match TRBD1. The trim removed 7 bases at V and 2 bases at J, leaving 3 bases unmatched. This CDR3 has 12 residues. Germline CDR1 and CDR2: SQVTM and ANQGSEA. This chain's CDR3 is CSARQGAYEQYF. DNA of the CDR3: TGCAGCGCAAGACAGGGGGCCTACGAGCAGTACTTC.

The rearrangement joins TRBV5-1 to TRBJ2-5, with 8 bases that match TRBD2. Germline values: CDR1 SGHRS, CDR2 YFSETQ. The V and J ends lost 7 bases and 5 bases, in that order; junction bases with no gene match: 10. This CDR3 region has 14 residues. CDR3 sequence: CASGHYSGMETQYF. The CDR3 DNA sequence: TGCGCCAGCGGCCATTATAGCGGGATGGAGACCCAGTACTTC.

The rearrangement links TRBV9 to TRBJ2-3; possibly TRBD1 for D (5 bases). Deletions cut 0 bases from V and 6 bases from J, with 20 bases between. This CDR3 contains 17 residues. Germline CDR1 SGDLS, CDR2 YYNGEE. The CDR3 nucleotides read TGTGCCAGCAGCGTAGTGGGGCGGCCTACCATGGACGATACGCAGTATTTT. Translating it yields CASSVVGRPTMDDTQYF.

The chain has TRBV5-1 and TRBJ1-5; D ambiguous. V lost 4 bases and J lost 5, with 10 bases in between. The CDR3 is 13 residues long. Germline-derived CDR1 and CDR2 are SGHRS and YFSETQ. The CDR3 DNA is TGCGCCAGCAGCCCCCTACCGGATCAGCCCCAGCATTTT. It codes for CASSPLPDQPQHF.

V and J are TRBV9 and TRBJ2-2; TRBD2 might be the D (5 bases). Between the trimmed V and J ends, which lost 0 bases and 3 bases, there was a span of 12 bases. In germline, CDR1 is SGDLS, CDR2 YYNGEE. CDR3 size: 16 residues. The CDR3 nucleotides are TGTGCCAGCAGCGTAGACGGCGAGGGAGACACCGGGGAGCTGTTTTTT. This gives the protein CASSVDGEGDTGELFF.

This clone showed up just a few times. V and J are TRBV9 and TRBJ1-1, with 7 bases aligning to TRBD1. With 4 bases clipped from V and 2 bases from J, the junction kept 8 bases outside the gene matches. Germline V CDR1 and CDR2: SGDLS, YYNGEE. The CDR3 is 15 amino acids. CDR3 sequence (DNA): TGTGCCAGCAGCACGATGACAGGGCTAAACACTGAAGCTTTCTTT. It encodes CASSTMTGLNTEAFF. Full variable domain (remainder filled in from reference TRBV9 and TRBJ1-1): DSGVTQTPKHLITATGQRVTLRCSPRSGDLSVYWYQQSLDQGLQFLIQYYNGEERAKGNILERFSAQQFPDLHSELNLSSLELGDSALYFCASSTMTGLNTEAFFGQGTRLTVV.

As to this clone: This sample also contains other DNA sequences that code for the same CDR3. The chain links TRBV27 to TRBJ1-1; D is possibly TRBD1 (5 bases). From germline, CDR1 is MNHEY and CDR2 SMNVEV (reference sequence). Trimming shortened V by 3 bases and J by 5 bases, and 10 bases separated the two germline ends. The length of the CDR3 is 13 residues. CDR3 in amino acids: CASSLGRVTEAFF. DNA of the CDR3: TGTGCCAGCAGTTTGGGCAGGGTTACTGAAGCTTTCTTT.

This chain links TRBV5-4 with TRBJ1-1; D unclear. The germline CDR1 and CDR2 sequences are SGHNT and YYREEE (reference sequence). V shed 9 bases and J shed 0 bases, with 12 bases lying between them. The CDR3 is 13 amino acids. The CDR3 bases are TGTGCCATGCAGATGACCTTGAACACTGAAGCTTTCTTT. Amino acid sequence: CAMQMTLNTEAFF.

This sequence joins TRBV27 and TRBJ2-7, with D perhaps TRBD2 (6 bases). This CDR3 is 13 amino acids long. Per the germline V gene, CDR1 is MNHEY and CDR2 is SMNVEV (reference sequence). Trimming took off 5 bases at V and 4 bases at J, with 12 bases between the two ends. The CDR3 DNA reads TGTGCCAGCAGTCAATACCGGGGGTACGAGCAGTACTTC. Protein: CASSQYRGYEQYF.

V and J are TRBV11-2 and TRBJ2-5; 7 bases align to TRBD1. This CDR3 contains 18 residues. Germline-derived CDR1 and CDR2 are SGHAT and FQNNGV. J lost 5 bases, V lost 1 base, and 16 bases had no gene match. CDR3 nucleotide sequence: TGTGCCAGCAGCTTAGGTTTGGAATACAGGGGTTTGGGTGAGACCCAGTACTTC. Translated, it gives CASSLGLEYRGLGETQYF.

This chain uses TRBV5-4 with TRBJ2-1, with 7 positions matching TRBD2. Per germline, CDR1 SGHNT and CDR2 YYREEE (reference sequence). This CDR3 is 15 amino acids long. The ends lost 0 bases at V and 6 bases at J; junction bases unmatched: 6. CDR3 DNA: TGTGCCAGCAGCTTGGGTCTAGCGGCCCTCAATGAGCAGTTCTTC. Its translation: CASSLGLAALNEQFF.

The V and J genes are TRBV2 and TRBJ2-7; no clear D. The germline gives CDR1 SNHLY, CDR2 FYNNEI. V lost 1 base and J lost 5, with 9 bases in between. This CDR3 spans 13 amino acids. The CDR3 reads CASSEGGRNEQYF. CDR3 nucleotides: TGTGCCAGCAGTGAAGGAGGTAGGAACGAGCAGTACTTC.

The chain joins TRBV27 to TRBJ1-5, with unresolved D. This CDR3 spans 15 amino acids. V lost 1 base, J lost 7 bases, and 14 bases lay in between. Per the germline V gene, CDR1 is MNHEY and CDR2 is SMNVEV (reference sequence). CDR3 in amino acids: CASSLYSRTGQPQHF. CDR3 nucleotides: TGTGCCAGCAGTTTATATTCCCGAACTGGGCAGCCCCAGCATTTT.

The rearrangement links TRBV7-2 to TRBJ2-7; TRBD2 agrees at 9 bases. With 6 bases clipped from V and 1 base from J, the junction kept 7 bases outside the gene matches. This CDR3 region has 15 residues. Germline CDR1 SGHTA, CDR2 FQGNSA. The CDR3 loop reads CASRWMSGRSYEQYF. The DNA for the CDR3 is TGTGCCAGCAGGTGGATGAGCGGGAGGTCCTACGAGCAGTACTTC.

Details on this clone: Other DNA sequences in the sample encode the same CDR3. CDR3 bases: TGTGCCAGCAGTGAATGGGGGGTCACTGAAGCTTTCTTT. The encoded protein is CASSEWGVTEAFF. The chain links TRBV25-1 to TRBJ1-1; D perhaps matches TRBD1 (5 bases). V shed 1 base and J shed 4 bases, with 7 bases lying between them. The V gene's germline CDR1 is MGHDK and CDR2 SYGVNS. CDR3 length: 13 amino acids.

This chain connects TRBV9 to TRBJ1-5; D is uncertain. CDR1 is SGDLS, CDR2 YYNGEE, per germline. V was clipped by 0 bases and J by 4 bases, with 17 bases between them. CDR3 size: 17 residues. The CDR3 bases are TGTGCCAGCAGCGTAGGGGCTCGTCCTTCGGCGAATCAGCCCCAGCATTTT. Translation gives CASSVGARPSANQPQHF.

V and J are TRBV5-1 and TRBJ2-1, with 9 bases aligning to TRBD1. The CDR3 covers 15 residues. Trimming at V came to 2 bases and at J to 6 bases, leaving 6 bases not matched to a gene. Germline CDR1 SGHRS, CDR2 YFSETQ. The CDR3 bases are TGCGCCAGCAGCTTCGGACAGGGGCCCGCCAATGAGCAGTTCTTC. Protein product: CASSFGQGPANEQFF. Full variable domain (outside the CDR3, taken from reference TRBV5-1 and TRBJ2-1): KAGVTQTPRYLIKTRGQQVTLSCSPISGHRSVSWYQQTPGQGLQFLFEYFSETQRNKGNFPGRFSGRQFSNSRSEMNVSTLELGDSALYLCASSFGQGPANEQFFGPGTRLTVL.

This clone was recorded once. This rearrangement joins TRBV7-6 to TRBJ1-1; D gene ambiguous. V lost 2 bases to trimming and J lost 5 bases, with 12 bases between them. The CDR3 sequence is 14 residues long. The germline V gene encodes CDR1 SGHVS and CDR2 FNYEAQ. CDR3 nucleotides: TGTGCCAGCAGCTTACTCGGCCCTGGGACTGAAGCTTTCTTT. Amino acid sequence: CASSLLGPGTEAFF.

The chain combines TRBV7-9 with TRBJ2-3; D is ambiguous. V lost 5 bases, J lost 4 bases, and 13 bases lay in between. Germline CDR1 and CDR2: SEHNR and FQNEAQ (reference sequence). The CDR3 covers 14 residues. The CDR3 sequence is CASSARSRADTQYF. The CDR3 DNA is TGTGCCAGCAGCGCTAGGAGCCGGGCAGATACGCAGTATTTT.

The rearrangement joins TRBV7-9 to TRBJ2-5; 7 nucleotides align to TRBD1. In germline, CDR1 is SEHNR, CDR2 FQNEAQ (reference sequence). CDR3 length: 17 residues. J was trimmed by 2 bases and V by 5 bases; bases with no gene match: 14. In nucleotides, the CDR3 is TGTGCCAGCAGCCTAGGGACAGTCCCCCGGGGTCAAGAGACCCAGTACTTC. As protein: CASSLGTVPRGQETQYF.

The J gene is TRBJ1-6, the V gene TRBV7-9, with D tentatively TRBD1 (6 bases). Trimming left V 5 bases short and J 10 bases short, with 18 bases between. Per the germline V gene, CDR1 is SEHNR and CDR2 is FQNEAQ (reference sequence). The CDR3 runs 15 residues. CDR3 bases: TGTGCCAGCAGCGACCAGAACAGGGAAACGTCACCCCTCCACTTT. It codes for CASSDQNRETSPLHF.

The J gene is TRBJ1-3, the V gene TRBV5-5; D is uncertain. This CDR3 spans 14 amino acids. The germline V gene has CDR1 SGHKS and CDR2 YYEKEE (reference sequence). V was shortened by 4 bases and J by 7 bases, with 15 bases between the two germline ends. For the CDR3, the DNA is TGTGCCAGCAGCCCCGAGGGCGCGGCGAACACCATATATTTT. This codes for CASSPEGAANTIYF.

The chain has TRBV10-1 and TRBJ2-2; TRBD2 matches at 8 bases. This CDR3 region has 16 residues. Per germline, CDR1 WNHNN and CDR2 SYGVQD (reference sequence). Unmatched junction bases numbered 10, after V lost 6 bases and J lost 4 bases. The CDR3 region is CASSSGTRESTGELFF. DNA for the CDR3: TGCGCCAGCAGCTCCGGGACTAGAGAGAGCACCGGGGAGCTGTTTTTT.

The CDR3 spells CGSRLAGEKETQYF. DNA of the CDR3: TGTGGATCAAGGCTAGCGGGAGAGAAAGAGACCCAGTACTTC. V is TRBV21-1 and J is TRBJ2-5; no check of the table's D call, TRBD2, against the DNA was made. TRBV21-1 corresponds to a pseudogene. The CDR3 totals 14 residues.

V and J are TRBV29-1 and TRBJ2-7; TRBD1 might be the D (6 bases). Trimming left V 4 bases short and J 3 bases short, with 25 bases between. This CDR3 is built from 17 residues. The germline V gene has CDR1 SQVTM and CDR2 ANQGSEA. CDR3 region: CSVGQRGSEGAIYEQYF. CDR3 coding DNA: TGCAGCGTTGGACAGAGGGGGTCAGAAGGTGCGATCTACGAGCAGTACTTC.

The rearrangement uses TRBV6-1 and TRBJ1-1; D not resolved. Germline loops: CDR1 MNHNS, CDR2 SASEGT. Trimming cost V 2 bases and J 1 base, with 8 bases left between them. The CDR3 length is 14 residues. The DNA of the CDR3 is TGTGCCAGCAGTGAATTGGTGGGGAACACTGAAGCTTTCTTT. Protein product: CASSELVGNTEAFF.

The chain recombines TRBV25-1 with TRBJ2-7; 12 nucleotides match TRBD2. CDR1 and CDR2 from the germline V gene are MGHDK and SYGVNS. Germline trimming cut 6 bases from V and 6 bases from J; bases unmatched to any gene: 9. The length of the CDR3 is 15 residues. CDR3 in DNA: TGTGCCAGCAGAGAGACTAGCGGGAGAAGTGGCGAGCAGTACTTC. Its protein is CASRETSGRSGEQYF.